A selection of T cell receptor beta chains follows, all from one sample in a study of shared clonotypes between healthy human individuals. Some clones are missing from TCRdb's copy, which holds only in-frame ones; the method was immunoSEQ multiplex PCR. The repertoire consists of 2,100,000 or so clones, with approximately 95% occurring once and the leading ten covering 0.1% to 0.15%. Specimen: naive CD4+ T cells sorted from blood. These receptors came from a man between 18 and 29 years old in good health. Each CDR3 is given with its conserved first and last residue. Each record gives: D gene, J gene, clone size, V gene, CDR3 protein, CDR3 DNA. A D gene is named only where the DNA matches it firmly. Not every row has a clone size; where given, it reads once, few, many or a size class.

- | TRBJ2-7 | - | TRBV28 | CASSLWGRTYEQYF | TGTGCCAGCAGTTTATGGGGCAGGACCTACGAGCAGTACTTC
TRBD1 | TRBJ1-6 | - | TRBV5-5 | CATSGTGVSPLHF | TGTGCCACCTCCGGGACAGGGGTTTCACCCCTCCACTTT
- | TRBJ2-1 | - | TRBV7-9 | CASSQIRGFSYNEQFF | TGTGCCAGCAGCCAGATACGGGGCTTCTCCTACAATGAGCAGTTCTTC
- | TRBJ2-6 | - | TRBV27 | CASSRDYSGANVLTF | TGTGCCAGCAGCCGTGATTACTCTGGGGCCAACGTCCTGACTTTC
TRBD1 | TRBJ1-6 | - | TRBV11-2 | CASSLDRVNSPLHF | TGTGCCAGCAGCCTAGACAGGGTCAATTCACCCCTCCACTTT
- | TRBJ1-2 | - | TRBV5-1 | CASSPGPRHEYGYTF | TGCGCCAGCAGCCCGGGACCTCGCCACGAGTATGGCTACACCTTC
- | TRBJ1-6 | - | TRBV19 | CASSTGNSPLHF | TGTGCCAGTAGTACAGGGAATTCACCCCTCCACTTT
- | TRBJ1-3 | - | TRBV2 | CASSVGGITLSGNTIYF | TGTGCCAGCAGTGTCGGGGGGATTACCCTCTCTGGAAACACCATATATTTT
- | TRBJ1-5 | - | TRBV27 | CASSSTPKGGNQPQHF | TGTGCCAGCAGTTCAACCCCCAAGGGTGGCAATCAGCCCCAGCATTTT
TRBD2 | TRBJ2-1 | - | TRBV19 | CASSIQASGKRSDEQFF | TGTGCCAGTAGTATTCAAGCTAGCGGGAAGCGGTCCGATGAGCAGTTCTTC
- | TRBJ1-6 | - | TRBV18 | CASSPQEVGNSPLHF | TGTGCCAGCTCACCCCAGGAGGTCGGCAATTCACCCCTCCACTTT
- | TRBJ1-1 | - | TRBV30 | CAWSGAGEAFF | TGTGCCTGGAGTGGTGCAGGAGAAGCTTTCTTT
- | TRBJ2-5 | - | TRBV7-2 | CASSHNGGRKQETQYF | TGTGCCAGCAGCCACAACGGAGGACGCAAACAAGAGACCCAGTACTTC
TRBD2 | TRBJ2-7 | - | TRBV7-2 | CASSLGRERHEQYF | TGTGCCAGCAGCTTAGGGCGGGAGCGCCACGAGCAGTACTTC
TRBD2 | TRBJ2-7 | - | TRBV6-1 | CASSDLGLAGVYEQYF | TGTGCCAGCAGTGACCTGGGACTAGCGGGAGTCTACGAGCAGTACTTC
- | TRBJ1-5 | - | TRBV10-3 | CAISDSILSNQPQHF | TGTGCCATCAGTGATTCTATACTTAGCAATCAGCCCCAGCATTTT
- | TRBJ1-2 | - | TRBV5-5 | CASSLIGDRYGYTF | TGTGCCAGCAGCTTGATAGGGGACCGCTATGGCTACACCTTC
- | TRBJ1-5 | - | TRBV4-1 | CASSQIQGNNQPQHF | TGCGCCAGCAGCCAAATCCAGGGGAACAATCAGCCCCAGCATTTT
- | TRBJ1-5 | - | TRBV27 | CASSPTRGAGNVNQPQHF | TGTGCCAGCAGTCCAACTCGAGGGGCGGGAAATGTGAATCAGCCCCAGCATTTT
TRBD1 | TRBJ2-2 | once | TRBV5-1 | CASSPTGTRTGELFF | TGCGCCAGCAGCCCGACAGGGACGCGCACCGGGGAGCTGTTTTTT
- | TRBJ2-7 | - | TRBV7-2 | CASSLAGMDHEQYF | TGTGCCAGCAGCTTAGCAGGGATGGACCACGAGCAGTACTTC
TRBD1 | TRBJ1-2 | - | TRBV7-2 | CASSDKPGGYGYTF | TGTGCCAGCAGCGATAAACCAGGGGGCTATGGCTACACCTTC
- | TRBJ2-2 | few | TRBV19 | CASSPRRKNTGELFF | TGTGCCAGTAGTCCTCGACGGAAGAACACCGGGGAGCTGTTTTTT
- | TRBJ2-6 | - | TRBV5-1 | CASSFEGQLSGANVLTF | TGCGCCAGCAGCTTTGAGGGGCAGCTCTCTGGGGCCAACGTCCTGACTTTC
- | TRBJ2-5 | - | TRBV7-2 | CASSLQGWETQYF | TGTGCCAGCAGCTTACAGGGTTGGGAGACCCAGTACTTC
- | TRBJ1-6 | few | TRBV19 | CASSTSTVIPSPLHF | TGTGCCAGTAGTACCTCCACGGTCATACCATCACCCCTCCACTTT
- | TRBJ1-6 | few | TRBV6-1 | CASSELAGDNSPLHF | TGTGCCAGCAGTGAATTGGCAGGGGATAATTCACCCCTCCACTTT
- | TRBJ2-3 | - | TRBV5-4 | CASSLNPPDTQYF | TGTGCCAGCAGCTTGAACCCCCCAGATACGCAGTATTTT
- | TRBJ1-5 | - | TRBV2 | CASSEDPRYQPQHF | TGTGCCAGCAGTGAGGACCCTCGGTATCAGCCCCAGCATTTT
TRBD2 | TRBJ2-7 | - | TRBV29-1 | CSVVSAGYSYEQYF | TGCAGCGTTGTATCAGCGGGATATTCCTACGAGCAGTACTTC
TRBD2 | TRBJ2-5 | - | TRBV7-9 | CASSSGTSGKETQYF | TGTGCCAGCAGCTCCGGGACTAGCGGCAAAGAGACCCAGTACTTC
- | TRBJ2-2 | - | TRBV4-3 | CASSPTGRIGELFF | TGCGCCAGCAGCCCAACTGGCCGGATCGGGGAGCTGTTTTTT
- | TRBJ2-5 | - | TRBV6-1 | CASSLNGETQYF | TGTGCCAGCAGCTTGAACGGGGAGACCCAGTACTTC
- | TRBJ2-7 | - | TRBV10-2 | CASSQSRHGGSYEQYF | TGCGCCAGCAGTCAAAGTCGACACGGCGGCTCCTACGAGCAGTACTTC
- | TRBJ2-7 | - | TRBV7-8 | CASGLGGLAGVEQYF | TGTGCCAGCGGACTTGGCGGGCTCGCCGGCGTCGAGCAGTACTTC
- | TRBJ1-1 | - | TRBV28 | CAEQGVWDTEAFF | TGTGCCGAACAGGGTGTGTGGGACACTGAAGCTTTCTTT
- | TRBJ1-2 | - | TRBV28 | CASSFGGGYGYTF | TGTGCCAGCAGTTTTGGGGGAGGCTATGGCTACACCTTC
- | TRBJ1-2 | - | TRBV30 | CAWNLDRSFGYTF | TGTGCCTGGAACCTAGACAGGTCCTTTGGCTACACCTTC
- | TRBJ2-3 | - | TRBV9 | CASSPGFSTDTQYF | TGTGCCAGCAGCCCGGGGTTTAGCACAGATACGCAGTATTTT
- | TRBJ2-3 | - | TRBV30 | CAWHRRASTDTQYF | TGTGCCTGGCACCGCAGGGCGAGCACAGATACGCAGTATTTT
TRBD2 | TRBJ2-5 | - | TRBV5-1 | CASSLAGLPHETQYF | TGCGCCAGCAGCCTAGCGGGGCTGCCTCATGAGACCCAGTACTTC